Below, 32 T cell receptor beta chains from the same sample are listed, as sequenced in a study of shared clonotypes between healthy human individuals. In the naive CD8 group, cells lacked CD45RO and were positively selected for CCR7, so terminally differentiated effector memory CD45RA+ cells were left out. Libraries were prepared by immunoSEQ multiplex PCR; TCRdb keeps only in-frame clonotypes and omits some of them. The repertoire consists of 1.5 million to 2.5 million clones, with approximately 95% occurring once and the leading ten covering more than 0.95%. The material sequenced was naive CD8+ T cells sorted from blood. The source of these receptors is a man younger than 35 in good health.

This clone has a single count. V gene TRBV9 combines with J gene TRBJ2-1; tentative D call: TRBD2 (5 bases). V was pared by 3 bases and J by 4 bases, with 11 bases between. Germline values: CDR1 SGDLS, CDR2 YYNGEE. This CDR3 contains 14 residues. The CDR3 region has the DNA TGTGCCAGCAGCGATGGACTTAATTACAATGAGCAGTTCTTC. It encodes CASSDGLNYNEQFF.

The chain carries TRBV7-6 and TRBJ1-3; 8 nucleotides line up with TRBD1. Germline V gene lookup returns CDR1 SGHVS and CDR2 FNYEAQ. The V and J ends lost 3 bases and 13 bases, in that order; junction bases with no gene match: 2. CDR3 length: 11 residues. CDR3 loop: CASSLTGEIYF. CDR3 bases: TGTGCCAGCAGCTTGACAGGGGAAATATATTTT.

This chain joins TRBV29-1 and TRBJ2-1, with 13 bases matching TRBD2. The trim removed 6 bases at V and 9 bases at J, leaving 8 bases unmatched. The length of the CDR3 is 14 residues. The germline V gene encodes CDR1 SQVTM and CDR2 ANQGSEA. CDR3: CSVDGLAGAGEQFF. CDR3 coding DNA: TGCAGCGTCGACGGACTAGCGGGGGCTGGTGAGCAGTTCTTC.

The CDR3 region has the DNA TGTGCCACCAGCACACTAGTTCAGGGTGGTGGCTACACCTTC. Amino acid sequence: CATSTLVQGGGYTF. The chain is built from TRBV15 and TRBJ1-2; D possibly corresponds to TRBD1 (5 bases). The V gene lost 4 bases and the J gene lost 7 bases, with 16 bases spanning the gap. CDR1 and CDR2 (germline): LNHNV, YYDKDF (reference sequence). CDR3 size: 14 residues. Full variable domain (outside the CDR3, taken from reference TRBV15 and TRBJ1-2): DAMVIQNPRYQVTQFGKPVTLSCSQTLNHNVMYWYQQKSSQAPKLLFHYYDKDFNNEADTPDNFQSRRPNTSFCFLDIRSPGLGDTAMYLCATSTLVQGGGYTFGSGTRLTVV.

This chain's CDR3 is CASSQDTSGPNTGELFF. CDR3 in DNA: TGCGCCAGCAGCCAAGATACTAGCGGGCCGAACACCGGGGAGCTGTTTTTT. This chain connects TRBV4-3 to TRBJ2-2, with 9 bases identical to TRBD2. J gave up 0 bases and V 0 bases, and 2 bases lay outside the gene matches. The CDR3 covers 17 residues. The V gene's germline CDR1 is LGHNA and CDR2 YSLEER.

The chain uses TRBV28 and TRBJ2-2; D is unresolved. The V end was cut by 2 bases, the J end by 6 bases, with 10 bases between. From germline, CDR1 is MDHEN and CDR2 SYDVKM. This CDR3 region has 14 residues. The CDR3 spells CASSLGDLAGELFF. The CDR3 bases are TGTGCCAGCAGTTTAGGAGATTTGGCCGGGGAGCTGTTTTTT.

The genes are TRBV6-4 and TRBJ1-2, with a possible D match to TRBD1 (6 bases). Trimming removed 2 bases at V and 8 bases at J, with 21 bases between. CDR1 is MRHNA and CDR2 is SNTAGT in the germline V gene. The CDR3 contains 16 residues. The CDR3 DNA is TGTGCCAGCAGTGACGGCCTATGGGGGCAGGGGAGCGGCTACACCTTC. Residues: CASSDGLWGQGSGYTF.

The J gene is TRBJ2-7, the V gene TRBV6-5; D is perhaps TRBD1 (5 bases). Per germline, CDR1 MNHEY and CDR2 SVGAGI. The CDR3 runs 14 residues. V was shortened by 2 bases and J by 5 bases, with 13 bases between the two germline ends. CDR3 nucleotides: TGTGCCAGCAGTTACGATCCAGGGTACAACGAGCAGTACTTC. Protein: CASSYDPGYNEQYF.

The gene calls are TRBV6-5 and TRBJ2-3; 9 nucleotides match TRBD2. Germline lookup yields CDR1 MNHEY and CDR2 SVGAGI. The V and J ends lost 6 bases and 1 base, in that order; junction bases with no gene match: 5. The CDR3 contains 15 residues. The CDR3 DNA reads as TGTGCCAGCAGATTACTAGCGGGCGGCACAGATACGCAGTATTTT. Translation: CASRLLAGGTDTQYF.

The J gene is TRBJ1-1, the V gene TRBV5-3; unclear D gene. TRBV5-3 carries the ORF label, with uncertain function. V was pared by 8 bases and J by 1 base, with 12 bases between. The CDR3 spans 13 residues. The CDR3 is CASSPWGNTEAFF. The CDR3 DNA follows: TGTGCCAGCAGCCCCTGGGGGAACACTGAAGCTTTCTTT.

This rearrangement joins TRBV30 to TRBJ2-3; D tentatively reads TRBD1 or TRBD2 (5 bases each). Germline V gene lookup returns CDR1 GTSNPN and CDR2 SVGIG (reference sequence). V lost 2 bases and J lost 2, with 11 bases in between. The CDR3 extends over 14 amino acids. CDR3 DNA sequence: TGTGCCTGGAGTCCCGCCGGGACCACAGATACGCAGTATTTT. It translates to CAWSPAGTTDTQYF.

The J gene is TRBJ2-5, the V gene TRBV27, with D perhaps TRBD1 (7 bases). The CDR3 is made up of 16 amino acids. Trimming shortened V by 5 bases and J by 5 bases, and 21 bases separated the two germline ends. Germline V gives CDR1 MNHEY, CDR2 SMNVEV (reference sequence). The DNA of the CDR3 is TGTGCCAGCAGTCCCTCTGCGGAGGGGGCCCCGGAGACCCAGTACTTC. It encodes CASSPSAEGAPETQYF.

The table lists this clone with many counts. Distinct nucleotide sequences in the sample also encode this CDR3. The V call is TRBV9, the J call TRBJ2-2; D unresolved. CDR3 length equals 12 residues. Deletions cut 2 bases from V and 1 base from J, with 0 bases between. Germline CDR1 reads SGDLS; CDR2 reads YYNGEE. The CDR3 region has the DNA TGTGCCAGCAGCGTGAACACCGGGGAGCTGTTTTTT. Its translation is CASSVNTGELFF.

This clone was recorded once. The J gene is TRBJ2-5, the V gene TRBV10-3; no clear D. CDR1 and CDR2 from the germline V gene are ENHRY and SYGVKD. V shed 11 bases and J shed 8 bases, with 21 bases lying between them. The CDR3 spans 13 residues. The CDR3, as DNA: TGTGCCTCCAAACGGGCCGACCAAGGCACCCAGTACTTC. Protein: CASKRADQGTQYF.

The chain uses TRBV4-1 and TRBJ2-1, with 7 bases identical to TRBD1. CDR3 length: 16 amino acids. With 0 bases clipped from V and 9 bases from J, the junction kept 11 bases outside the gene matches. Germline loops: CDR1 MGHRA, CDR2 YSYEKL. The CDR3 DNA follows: TGCGCCAGCAGCCAAGATCTAGAGGGGGCGCTTGGTGAGCAGTTCTTC. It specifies CASSQDLEGALGEQFF.

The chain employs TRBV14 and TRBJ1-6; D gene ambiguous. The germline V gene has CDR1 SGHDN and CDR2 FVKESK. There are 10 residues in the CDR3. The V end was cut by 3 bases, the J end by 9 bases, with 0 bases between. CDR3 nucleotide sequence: TGTGCCAGCAGCCATTCACCCCTCCACTTT. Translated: CASSHSPLHF.

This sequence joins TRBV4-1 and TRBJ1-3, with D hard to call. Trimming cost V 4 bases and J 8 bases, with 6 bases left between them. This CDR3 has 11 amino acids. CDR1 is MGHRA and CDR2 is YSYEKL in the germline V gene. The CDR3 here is CASSPGDTIYF. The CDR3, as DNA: TGCGCCAGCAGCCCGGGAGACACCATATATTTT.

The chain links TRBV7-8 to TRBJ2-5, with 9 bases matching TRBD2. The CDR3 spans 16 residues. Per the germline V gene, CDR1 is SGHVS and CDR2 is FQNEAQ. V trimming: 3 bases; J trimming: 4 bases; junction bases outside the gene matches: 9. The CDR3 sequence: CASSFGLAGTGETQYF. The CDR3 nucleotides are TGTGCCAGCAGCTTTGGGCTAGCGGGGACCGGAGAGACCCAGTACTTC.

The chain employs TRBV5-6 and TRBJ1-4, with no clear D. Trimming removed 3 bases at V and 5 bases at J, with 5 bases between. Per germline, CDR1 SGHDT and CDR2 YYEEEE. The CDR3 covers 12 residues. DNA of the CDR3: TGTGCCAGCAGCTGGGAAAATGAAAAACTGTTTTTT. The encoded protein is CASSWENEKLFF.

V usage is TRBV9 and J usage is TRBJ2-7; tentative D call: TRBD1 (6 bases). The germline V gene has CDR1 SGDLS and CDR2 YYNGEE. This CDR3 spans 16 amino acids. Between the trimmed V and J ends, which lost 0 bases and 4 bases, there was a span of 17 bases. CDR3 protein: CASSVGPGQGLYEQYF. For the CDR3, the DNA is TGTGCCAGCAGCGTAGGTCCTGGGCAGGGGCTATACGAGCAGTACTTC.

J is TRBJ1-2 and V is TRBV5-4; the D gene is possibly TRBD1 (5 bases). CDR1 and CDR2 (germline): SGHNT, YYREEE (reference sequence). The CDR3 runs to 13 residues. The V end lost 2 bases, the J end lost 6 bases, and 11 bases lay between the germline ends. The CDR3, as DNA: TGTGCCAGCAGCTTCCTGGACATGGATGGCTACACCTTC. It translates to CASSFLDMDGYTF. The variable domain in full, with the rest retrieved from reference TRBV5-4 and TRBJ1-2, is ETGVTQSPTHLIKTRGQQVTLRCSSQSGHNTVSWYQQALGQGPQFIFQYYREEENGRGNFPPRFSGLQFPNYSSELNVNALELDDSALYLCASSFLDMDGYTFGSGTRLTVV.

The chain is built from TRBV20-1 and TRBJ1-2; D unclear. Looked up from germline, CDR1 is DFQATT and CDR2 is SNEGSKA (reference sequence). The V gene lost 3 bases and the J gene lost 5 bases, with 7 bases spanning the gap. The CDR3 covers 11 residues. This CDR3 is CSASGRYGYTF. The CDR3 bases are TGCAGTGCTAGTGGTCGTTATGGCTACACCTTC.

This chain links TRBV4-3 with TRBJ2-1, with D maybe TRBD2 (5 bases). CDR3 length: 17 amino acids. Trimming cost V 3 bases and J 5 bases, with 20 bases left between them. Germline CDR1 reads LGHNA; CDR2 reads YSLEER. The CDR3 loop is CASSHSCRLASHNEQFF. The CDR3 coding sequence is TGCGCCAGCAGCCACTCCTGTAGGCTAGCTTCCCACAATGAGCAGTTCTTC.

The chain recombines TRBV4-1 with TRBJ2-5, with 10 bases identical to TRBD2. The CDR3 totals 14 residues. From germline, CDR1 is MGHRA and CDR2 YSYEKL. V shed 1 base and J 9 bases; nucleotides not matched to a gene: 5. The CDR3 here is CASSQVSGGEAQYF. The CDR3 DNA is TGCGCCAGCAGCCAAGTGAGCGGGGGGGAAGCCCAGTACTTC.

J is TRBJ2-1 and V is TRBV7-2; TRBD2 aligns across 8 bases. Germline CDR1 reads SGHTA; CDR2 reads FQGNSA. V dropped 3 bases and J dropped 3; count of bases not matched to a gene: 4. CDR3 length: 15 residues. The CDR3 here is CASSLIAGLYNEQFF. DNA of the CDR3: TGTGCCAGCAGCTTGATAGCGGGACTCTACAATGAGCAGTTCTTC. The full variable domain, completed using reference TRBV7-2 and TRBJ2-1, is GAGVSQSPSNKVTEKGKDVELRCDPISGHTALYWYRQSLGQGLEFLIYFQGNSAPDKSGLPSDRFSAERTGGSVSTLTIQRTQQEDSAVYLCASSLIAGLYNEQFFGPGTRLTVL.

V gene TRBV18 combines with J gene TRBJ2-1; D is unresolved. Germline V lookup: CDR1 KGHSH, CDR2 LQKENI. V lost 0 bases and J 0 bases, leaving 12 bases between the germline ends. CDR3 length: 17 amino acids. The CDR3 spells CASSPPVIARSYNEQFF. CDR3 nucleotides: TGTGCCAGCTCACCACCGGTAATAGCCCGCTCCTACAATGAGCAGTTCTTC.

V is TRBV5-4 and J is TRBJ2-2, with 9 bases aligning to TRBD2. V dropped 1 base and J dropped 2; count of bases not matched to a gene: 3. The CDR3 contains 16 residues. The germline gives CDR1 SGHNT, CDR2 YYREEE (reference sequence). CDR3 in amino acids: CASSLWLAGNTGELFF. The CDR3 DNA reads TGTGCCAGCAGCTTGTGGCTAGCGGGAAACACCGGGGAGCTGTTTTTT. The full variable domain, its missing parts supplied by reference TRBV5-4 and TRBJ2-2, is ETGVTQSPTHLIKTRGQQVTLRCSSQSGHNTVSWYQQALGQGPQFIFQYYREEENGRGNFPPRFSGLQFPNYSSELNVNALELDDSALYLCASSLWLAGNTGELFFGEGSRLTVL.

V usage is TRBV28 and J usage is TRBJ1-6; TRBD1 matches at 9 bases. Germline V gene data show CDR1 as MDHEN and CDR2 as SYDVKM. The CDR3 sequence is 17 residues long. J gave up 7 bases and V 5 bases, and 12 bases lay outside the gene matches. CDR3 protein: CASSPIGTGTWNSPLHF. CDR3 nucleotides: TGTGCCAGCAGTCCGATAGGGACAGGGACCTGGAATTCACCCCTCCACTTT.

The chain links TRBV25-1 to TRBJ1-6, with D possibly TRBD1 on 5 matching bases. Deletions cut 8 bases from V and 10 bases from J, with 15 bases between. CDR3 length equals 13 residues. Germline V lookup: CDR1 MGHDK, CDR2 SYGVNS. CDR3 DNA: TGTGCCAGCTGGCCGGGACTCGCCTCACCCCTCCACTTT. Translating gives CASWPGLASPLHF.

In DNA form, the CDR3 reads TGTGCCAGCAGCCCTGAGGGAGAGCTATGGGGGCAGTACTTC. Amino acid sequence: CASSPEGELWGQYF. The chain has TRBV5-5 and TRBJ2-7; TRBD2 might be the D (5 bases). CDR1 is SGHKS and CDR2 is YYEKEE in the germline V gene (reference sequence). The CDR3 sequence is 14 residues long. The V gene lost 4 bases and the J gene lost 9 bases, with 20 bases spanning the gap.

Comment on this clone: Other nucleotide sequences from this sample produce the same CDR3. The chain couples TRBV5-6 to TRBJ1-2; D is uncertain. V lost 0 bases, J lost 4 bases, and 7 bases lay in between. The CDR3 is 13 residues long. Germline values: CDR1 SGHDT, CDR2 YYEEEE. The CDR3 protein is CASSLGQLYGYTF. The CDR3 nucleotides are TGTGCCAGCAGCTTGGGTCAGCTCTATGGCTACACCTTC.

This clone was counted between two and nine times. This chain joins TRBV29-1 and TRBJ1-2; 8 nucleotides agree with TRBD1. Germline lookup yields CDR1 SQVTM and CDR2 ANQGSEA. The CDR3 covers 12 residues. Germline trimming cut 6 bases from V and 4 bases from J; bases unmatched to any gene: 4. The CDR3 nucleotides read TGCAGCGTGTGGACAGGGAGCTATGGCTACACCTTC. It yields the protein CSVWTGSYGYTF. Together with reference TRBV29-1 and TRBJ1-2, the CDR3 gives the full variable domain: SAVISQKPSRDICQRGTSLTIQCQVDSQVTMMFWYRQQPGQSLTLIATANQGSEATYESGFVIDKFPISRPNLTFSTLTVSNMSPEDSSIYLCSVWTGSYGYTFGSGTRLTVV.